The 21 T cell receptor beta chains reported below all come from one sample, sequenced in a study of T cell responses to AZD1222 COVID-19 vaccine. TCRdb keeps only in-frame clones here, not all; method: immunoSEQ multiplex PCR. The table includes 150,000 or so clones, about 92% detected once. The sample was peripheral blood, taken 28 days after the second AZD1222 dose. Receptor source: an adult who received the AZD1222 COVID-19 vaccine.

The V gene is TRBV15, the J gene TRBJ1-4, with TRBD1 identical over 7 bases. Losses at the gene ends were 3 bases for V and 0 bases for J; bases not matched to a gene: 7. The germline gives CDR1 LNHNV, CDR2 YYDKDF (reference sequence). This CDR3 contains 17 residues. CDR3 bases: TGTGCCACCAGCAGGACCGGGACAGCAGCAACTAATGAAAAACTGTTTTTT. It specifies CATSRTGTAATNEKLFF.

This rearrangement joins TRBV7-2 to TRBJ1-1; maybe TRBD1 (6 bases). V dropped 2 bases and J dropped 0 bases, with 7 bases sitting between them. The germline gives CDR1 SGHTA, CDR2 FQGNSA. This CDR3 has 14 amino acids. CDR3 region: CASSLRGLNTEAFF. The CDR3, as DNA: TGTGCCAGCAGCTTACGGGGGCTGAACACTGAAGCTTTCTTT.

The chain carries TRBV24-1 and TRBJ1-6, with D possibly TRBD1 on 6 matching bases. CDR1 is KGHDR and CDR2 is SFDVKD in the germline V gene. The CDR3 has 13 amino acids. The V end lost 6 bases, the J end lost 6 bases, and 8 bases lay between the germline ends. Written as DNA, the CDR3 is TGTGCCACCAGTCAGGGGCTTAATTCACCCCTCCACTTT. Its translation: CATSQGLNSPLHF.

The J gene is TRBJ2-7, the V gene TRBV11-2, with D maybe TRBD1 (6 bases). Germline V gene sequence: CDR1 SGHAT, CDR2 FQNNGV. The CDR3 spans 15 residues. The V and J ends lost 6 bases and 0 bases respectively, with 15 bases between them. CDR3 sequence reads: CASRHLRGISYEQYF. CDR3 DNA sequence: TGTGCCAGCAGACACCTCAGGGGCATCTCCTACGAGCAGTACTTC.

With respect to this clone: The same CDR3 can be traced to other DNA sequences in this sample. This chain's CDR3 is CATSRDRGPYEQYF. The CDR3 nucleotides are TGTGCCACCAGCAGAGATCGTGGACCCTACGAGCAGTACTTC. The chain recombines TRBV15 with TRBJ2-7; no definite D call. The ends were cut back, 0 bases at V and 2 bases at J, with 8 bases in the middle. Germline lookup yields CDR1 LNHNV and CDR2 YYDKDF (reference sequence). This CDR3 has 14 residues.

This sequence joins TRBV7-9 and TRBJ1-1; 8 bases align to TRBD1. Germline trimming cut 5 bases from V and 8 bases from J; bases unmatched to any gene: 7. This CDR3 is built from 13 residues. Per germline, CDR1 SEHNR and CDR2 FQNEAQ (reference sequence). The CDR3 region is CASSRDRLPEAFF. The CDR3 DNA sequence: TGTGCCAGCAGCCGGGACAGGTTACCAGAAGCTTTCTTT.

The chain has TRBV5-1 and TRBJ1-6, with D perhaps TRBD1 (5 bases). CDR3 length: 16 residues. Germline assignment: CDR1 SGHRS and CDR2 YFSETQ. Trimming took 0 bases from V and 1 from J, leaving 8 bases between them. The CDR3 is CASSLAGGSYNSPLHF. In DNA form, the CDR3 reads TGCGCCAGCAGCTTGGCCGGGGGTTCCTATAATTCACCCCTCCACTTT.

The CDR3 DNA reads as TGTGCCAGCAGCCAAGTAGGGAGGGGGTCCCGGGGCACTAATGAAAAACTGTTTTTT. Translated: CASSQVGRGSRGTNEKLFF. The rearrangement joins TRBV4-2 to TRBJ1-4; D perhaps matches TRBD1 (6 bases). Germline assignment: CDR1 LGHNA and CDR2 YNFKEQ. The CDR3 consists of 19 residues. V lost 1 base, J lost 2 bases, and 20 bases lay in between.

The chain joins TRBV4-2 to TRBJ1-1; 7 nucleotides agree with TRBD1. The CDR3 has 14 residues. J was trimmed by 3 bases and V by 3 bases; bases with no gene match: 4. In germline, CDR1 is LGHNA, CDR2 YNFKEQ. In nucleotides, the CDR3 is TGTGCCAGCAGCCAGACAGGGTCGTACACTGAAGCTTTCTTT. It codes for CASSQTGSYTEAFF.

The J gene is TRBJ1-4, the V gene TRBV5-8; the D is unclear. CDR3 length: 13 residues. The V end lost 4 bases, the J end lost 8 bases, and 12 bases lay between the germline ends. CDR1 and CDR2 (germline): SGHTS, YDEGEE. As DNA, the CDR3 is TGTGCCAGCAGCCGAAATACAGAAGAAAAACTGTTTTTT. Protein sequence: CASSRNTEEKLFF.

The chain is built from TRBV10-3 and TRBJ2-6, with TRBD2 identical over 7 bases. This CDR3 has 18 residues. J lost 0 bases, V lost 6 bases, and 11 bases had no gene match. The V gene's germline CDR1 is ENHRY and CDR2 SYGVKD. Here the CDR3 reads CAISDNLADYSGANVLTF. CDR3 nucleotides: TGTGCCATCAGCGATAATCTAGCGGATTACTCTGGGGCCAACGTCCTGACTTTC.

The CDR3 region has the DNA TGTGCCAGCTCTGGACAGTCCCAACTATTGAACACTGAAGCTTTCTTT. Residues: CASSGQSQLLNTEAFF. The V call is TRBV18, the J call TRBJ1-1; the D gene is possibly TRBD1 (6 bases). The ends were cut back, 6 bases at V and 0 bases at J, with 17 bases in the middle. The CDR3 spans 16 residues. CDR1 and CDR2 from the germline V gene are KGHSH and LQKENI.

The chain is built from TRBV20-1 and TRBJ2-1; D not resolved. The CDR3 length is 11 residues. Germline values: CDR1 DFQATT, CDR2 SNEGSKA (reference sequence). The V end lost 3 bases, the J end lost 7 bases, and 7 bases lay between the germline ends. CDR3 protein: CSASLGNEQFF. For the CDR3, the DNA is TGCAGTGCTAGCCTAGGGAATGAGCAGTTCTTC.

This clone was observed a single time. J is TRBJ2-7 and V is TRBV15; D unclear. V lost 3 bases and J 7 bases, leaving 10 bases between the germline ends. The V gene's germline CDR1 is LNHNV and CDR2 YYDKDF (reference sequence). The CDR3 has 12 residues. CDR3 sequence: CATSSTLSEQYF. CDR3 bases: TGTGCCACCAGCAGCACACTGTCTGAGCAGTACTTC.

The CDR3 DNA sequence: TGTGCCAGAAGCTTAAGGGACAGAAATTCACCCCTCCACTTT. This sequence encodes CARSLRDRNSPLHF. The chain couples TRBV7-5 to TRBJ1-6; the table's D call, TRBD1, was not checked against the DNA. TRBV7-5 is reported as a pseudogene. There are 14 residues in the CDR3.

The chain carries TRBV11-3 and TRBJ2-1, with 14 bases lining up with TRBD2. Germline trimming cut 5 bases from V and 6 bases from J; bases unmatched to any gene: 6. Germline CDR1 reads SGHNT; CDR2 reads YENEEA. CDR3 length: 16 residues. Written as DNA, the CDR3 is TGTGCCAGCAGCCCACCGACTAGCGGGGGGGCCAATGAGCAGTTCTTC. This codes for CASSPPTSGGANEQFF.

CDR3 in amino acids: CASSLDRVVAFF. The CDR3 DNA follows: TGTGCCAGCAGCTTGGACAGGGTGGTAGCTTTCTTT. The chain is built from TRBV6-5 and TRBJ1-1; 8 bases line up with TRBD1. With V trimmed by 6 bases and J by 10 bases, 7 bases remained unmatched. The germline CDR1 and CDR2 sequences are MNHEY and SVGAGI. This CDR3 has 12 residues.

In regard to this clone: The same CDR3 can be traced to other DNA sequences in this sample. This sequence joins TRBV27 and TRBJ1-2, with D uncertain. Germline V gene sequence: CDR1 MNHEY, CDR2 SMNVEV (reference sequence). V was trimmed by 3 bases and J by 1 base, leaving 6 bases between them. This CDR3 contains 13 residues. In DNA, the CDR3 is TGTGCCAGCAGTTTCCGGGGTAACTATGGCTACACCTTC. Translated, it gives CASSFRGNYGYTF.

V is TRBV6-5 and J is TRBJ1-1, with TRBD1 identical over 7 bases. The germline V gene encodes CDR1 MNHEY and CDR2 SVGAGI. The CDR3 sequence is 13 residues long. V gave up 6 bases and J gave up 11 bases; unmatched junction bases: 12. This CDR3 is CASSMGQSYLAFF. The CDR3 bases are TGTGCCAGCAGCATGGGACAGTCTTACCTGGCTTTCTTT.

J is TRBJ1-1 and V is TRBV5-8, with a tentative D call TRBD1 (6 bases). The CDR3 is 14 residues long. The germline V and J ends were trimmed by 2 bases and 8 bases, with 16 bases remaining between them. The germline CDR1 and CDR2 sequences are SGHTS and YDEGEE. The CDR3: CASSFKGGRREAFF. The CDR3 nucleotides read TGTGCCAGCAGCTTCAAGGGGGGCAGGCGCGAAGCTTTCTTT.

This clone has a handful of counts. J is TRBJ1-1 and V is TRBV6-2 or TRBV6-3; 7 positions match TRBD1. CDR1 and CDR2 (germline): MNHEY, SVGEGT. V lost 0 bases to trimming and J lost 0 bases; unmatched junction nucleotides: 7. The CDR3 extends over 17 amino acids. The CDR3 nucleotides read TGTGCCAGCAGTTACTCCGTGGGGACAGCGGTGAACACTGAAGCTTTCTTT. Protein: CASSYSVGTAVNTEAFF.